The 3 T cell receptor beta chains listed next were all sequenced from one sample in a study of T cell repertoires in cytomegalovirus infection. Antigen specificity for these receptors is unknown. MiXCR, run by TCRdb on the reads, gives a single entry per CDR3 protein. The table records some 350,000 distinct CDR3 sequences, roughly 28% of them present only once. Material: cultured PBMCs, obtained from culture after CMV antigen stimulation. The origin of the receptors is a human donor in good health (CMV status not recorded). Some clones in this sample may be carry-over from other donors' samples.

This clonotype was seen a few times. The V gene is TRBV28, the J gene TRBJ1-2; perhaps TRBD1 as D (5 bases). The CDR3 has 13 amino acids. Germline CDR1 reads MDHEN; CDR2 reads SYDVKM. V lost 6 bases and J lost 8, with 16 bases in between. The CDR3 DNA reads TGTGCCAGCAGCCCTGGGGGGGTGCACGGCTACACCTTC. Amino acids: CASSPGGVHGYTF.

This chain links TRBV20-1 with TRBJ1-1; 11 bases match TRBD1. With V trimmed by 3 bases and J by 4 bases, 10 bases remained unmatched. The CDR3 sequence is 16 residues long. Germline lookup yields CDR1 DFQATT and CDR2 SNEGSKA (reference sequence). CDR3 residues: CSASPWEGTGGTEAFF. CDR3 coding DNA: TGCAGTGCTAGTCCTTGGGAGGGGACAGGGGGCACTGAAGCTTTCTTT.

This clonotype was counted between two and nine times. The CDR3 is CASARQGDRQFF. The CDR3 DNA is TGTGCCAGCGCTAGACAGGGCGACAGGCAGTTCTTC. This chain links TRBV6-1 with TRBJ2-1, with 7 bases aligning to TRBD1. This CDR3 comprises 12 residues. The germline V gene has CDR1 MNHNS and CDR2 SASEGT. The V and J ends lost 8 bases and 12 bases, in that order; junction bases with no gene match: 10.